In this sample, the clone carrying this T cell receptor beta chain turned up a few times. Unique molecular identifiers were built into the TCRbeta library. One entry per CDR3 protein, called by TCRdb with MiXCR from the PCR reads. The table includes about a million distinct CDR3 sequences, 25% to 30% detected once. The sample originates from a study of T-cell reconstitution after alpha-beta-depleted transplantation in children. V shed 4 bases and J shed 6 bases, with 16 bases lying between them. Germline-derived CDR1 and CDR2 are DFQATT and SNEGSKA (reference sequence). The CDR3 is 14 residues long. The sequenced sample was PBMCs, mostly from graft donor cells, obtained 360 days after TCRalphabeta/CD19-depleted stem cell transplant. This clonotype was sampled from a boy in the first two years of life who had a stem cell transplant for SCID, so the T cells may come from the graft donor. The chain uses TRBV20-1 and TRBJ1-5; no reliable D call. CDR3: CSAMEGITGQPQHF. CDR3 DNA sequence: TGCAGTGCTATGGAAGGGATCACTGGTCAGCCCCAGCATTTT.